These 18 T cell receptor beta chains came from one sample sequenced in a study of cytomegalovirus exposure and HLA in healthy donors. The data were produced by immunoSEQ multiplex PCR, yet TCRdb's version contains in-frame clones alone and is incomplete. The table lists 150,000 to 250,000 clones, more than 65% of them singletons. Sequencing input: PBMCs. Receptors originate from a young woman in good health and CMV-seropositive.

The V call is TRBV27, the J call TRBJ2-1; 8 bases are a match to TRBD1. V lost 8 bases to trimming and J lost 4 bases; unmatched junction nucleotides: 7. The CDR3 is 14 amino acids. Per the germline V gene, CDR1 is MNHEY and CDR2 is SMNVEV (reference sequence). CDR3 bases: TGTGCCAGCCGAACAGGGGGACTTTACAATGAGCAGTTCTTC. It is translated as CASRTGGLYNEQFF.

This rearrangement joins TRBV6-5 to TRBJ1-1, with a possible D match to TRBD1 (5 bases). This CDR3 has 14 amino acids. The V gene's germline CDR1 is MNHEY and CDR2 SVGAGI. The germline V and J ends were trimmed by 6 bases and 5 bases, with 16 bases remaining between them. The CDR3 is CASSRGGAGTEAFF. The CDR3 DNA reads TGTGCCAGCAGCCGAGGCGGGGCGGGAACTGAAGCTTTCTTT.

J is TRBJ1-2 and V is TRBV15, with D perhaps matching TRBD1 (6 bases). V dropped 1 base and J dropped 7 bases, with 7 bases sitting between them. Germline CDR1 reads LNHNV; CDR2 reads YYDKDF (reference sequence). The CDR3 is 12 amino acids. CDR3 nucleotide sequence: TGTGCCACCAGCAGAGGACAGGTTGGCTACACCTTC. It codes for CATSRGQVGYTF. The full variable domain, rest sourced from reference TRBV15 and TRBJ1-2, is DAMVIQNPRYQVTQFGKPVTLSCSQTLNHNVMYWYQQKSSQAPKLLFHYYDKDFNNEADTPDNFQSRRPNTSFCFLDIRSPGLGDTAMYLCATSRGQVGYTFGSGTRLTVV.

The V and J genes are TRBV5-6 and TRBJ2-7; 7 bases fit TRBD2. CDR1 and CDR2 (germline): SGHDT, YYEEEE. Trimming took 4 bases from V and 0 from J; bases not matched to a gene: 13. This CDR3 has 17 residues. The chain's CDR3 is CASSPTVGLPSSYEQYF. The DNA of the CDR3 is TGTGCCAGCAGCCCAACCGTGGGACTACCGAGCTCCTACGAGCAGTACTTC.

The chain links TRBV7-6 to TRBJ2-2; D may be TRBD2 (6 bases). The CDR3 sequence is 16 residues long. Trimming left V 0 bases short and J 2 bases short, with 10 bases between. Germline V gives CDR1 SGHVS, CDR2 FNYEAQ. CDR3 residues: CASSLARLENTGELFF. The CDR3 nucleotides read TGTGCCAGCAGCTTAGCGCGACTAGAAAACACCGGGGAGCTGTTTTTT.

The rearrangement links TRBV6-5 to TRBJ1-4; a weak D match, TRBD1 (6 bases). The germline CDR1 and CDR2 sequences are MNHEY and SVGAGI. Deletions cut 4 bases from V and 3 bases from J, with 15 bases between. This CDR3 is 16 amino acids long. DNA for the CDR3: TGTGCCAGCAGTTCCTTCGACAGGAACGCTAATGAAAAACTGTTTTTT. It codes for CASSSFDRNANEKLFF.

The V call is TRBV11-2, the J call TRBJ2-7; TRBD2 might be the D (6 bases). CDR3 length equals 14 residues. V dropped 5 bases and J dropped 3 bases, with 14 bases sitting between them. The germline V gene has CDR1 SGHAT and CDR2 FQNNGV. CDR3 amino acids: CASSLPAGVYEQYF. The CDR3 region has the DNA TGTGCCAGCAGCCTACCAGCGGGTGTCTACGAGCAGTACTTC.

Within the sample, this clone is medium-sized (0.01 to 0.1%). The rearrangement links TRBV6-5 to TRBJ2-2, with a possible D match to TRBD2 (7 bases). The germline gives CDR1 MNHEY, CDR2 SVGAGI. The CDR3 totals 15 residues. V shed 8 bases and J shed 5 bases, with 18 bases lying between them. The CDR3, as DNA: TGTGCCAGCGTAAAGGGGGGGCCGAGGACCGGGGAGCTGTTTTTT. Translation gives CASVKGGPRTGELFF.

The rearrangement joins TRBV9 to TRBJ2-2; possibly TRBD2 for D (5 bases). Germline V gene lookup returns CDR1 SGDLS and CDR2 YYNGEE. V was clipped by 4 bases and J by 3 bases, with 13 bases between them. CDR3 length equals 15 residues. The DNA for the CDR3 is TGTGCCAGCAGCTGGGGTCTCGGGGACACCGGGGAGCTGTTTTTT. Protein: CASSWGLGDTGELFF. The variable domain in full, with the rest retrieved from reference TRBV9 and TRBJ2-2, is DSGVTQTPKHLITATGQRVTLRCSPRSGDLSVYWYQQSLDQGLQFLIQYYNGEERAKGNILERFSAQQFPDLHSELNLSSLELGDSALYFCASSWGLGDTGELFFGEGSRLTVL.

The chain is built from TRBV6-1 and TRBJ1-1; D perhaps matches TRBD1 (5 bases). Per germline, CDR1 MNHNS and CDR2 SASEGT. Deletions cut 2 bases from V and 4 bases from J, with 8 bases between. The CDR3 totals 13 residues. In DNA, the CDR3 is TGTGCCAGCAGTGAAAACAGGCTCACTGAAGCTTTCTTT. This codes for CASSENRLTEAFF.

A single count supports this clone. This chain joins TRBV27 and TRBJ2-6; a possible D gene is TRBD2 (5 bases). The V and J ends lost 2 bases and 2 bases respectively, with 10 bases between them. CDR3 length equals 16 residues. Germline V gene lookup returns CDR1 MNHEY and CDR2 SMNVEV (reference sequence). Written as DNA, the CDR3 is TGTGCCAGCAGTTTAATCCCCGGGACTGGGGCCAACGTCCTGACTTTC. It translates to CASSLIPGTGANVLTF.

The CDR3 bases are TGTGCCAGTGAGGCCGCCGGAGACAGGGGTTACGAGCAGTACTTC. This gives the protein CASEAAGDRGYEQYF. The rearrangement joins TRBV19 to TRBJ2-7; 8 bases match TRBD1. This CDR3 is 15 amino acids long. The J segment lost 4 bases and the V segment lost 8 bases, leaving 13 bases of the junction unmatched. CDR1 and CDR2 (germline): LNHDA, SQIVND (reference sequence).

V is TRBV7-9 and J is TRBJ2-3; 9 nucleotides line up with TRBD2. CDR1 SEHNR and CDR2 FQNEAQ come from the germline V gene (reference sequence). CDR3 length: 16 residues. Trimming took 1 base from V and 3 from J; bases not matched to a gene: 5. CDR3 nucleotide sequence: TGTGCCAGCAGCTTAGTCCCTAGCGGGAATACAGATACGCAGTATTTT. Its protein is CASSLVPSGNTDTQYF.

The J gene is TRBJ2-7, the V gene TRBV2; D may be TRBD1 (5 bases). This CDR3 spans 15 amino acids. Trimming removed 3 bases at V and 2 bases at J, with 14 bases between. Looked up from germline, CDR1 is SNHLY and CDR2 is FYNNEI. The CDR3 coding sequence is TGTGCCAGCAGTGATGGGCAGGGCCCTACCTACGAGCAGTACTTC. Its translation: CASSDGQGPTYEQYF.

The rearrangement links TRBV30 to TRBJ2-1, with a weak D call TRBD1 (5 bases). In germline, CDR1 is GTSNPN, CDR2 SVGIG (reference sequence). This CDR3 contains 15 residues. The V and J ends lost 2 bases and 4 bases respectively, with 15 bases between them. Written as DNA, the CDR3 is TGTGCCTGGAGTCAGGGCGGATATCGATACAATGAGCAGTTCTTC. Its translation: CAWSQGGYRYNEQFF. The full variable domain, rest sourced from reference TRBV30 and TRBJ2-1, is SQTIHQWPATLVQPVGSPLSLECTVEGTSNPNLYWYRQAAGRGLQLLFYSVGIGQISSEVPQNLSASRPQDRQFILSSKKLLLSDSGFYLCAWSQGGYRYNEQFFGPGTRLTVL.

The rearrangement joins TRBV10-3 to TRBJ1-2, with a tentative D call TRBD1 (5 bases). The V end lost 10 bases, the J end lost 0 bases, and 12 bases lay between the germline ends. Germline values: CDR1 ENHRY, CDR2 SYGVKD. CDR3 length: 13 amino acids. CDR3 DNA sequence: TGTGCCACACAGGACGGAGCTAACTATGGCTACACCTTC. Protein: CATQDGANYGYTF.

As concerns this clone: The sample holds other DNA sequences that translate to the same CDR3. The CDR3: CASSLGGSTGELFF. CDR3 sequence (DNA): TGCGCCAGCAGCTTAGGGGGCAGCACCGGGGAGCTGTTTTTT. V is TRBV5-1 and J is TRBJ2-2; 7 bases map to TRBD1. Looked up from germline, CDR1 is SGHRS and CDR2 is YFSETQ. This CDR3 comprises 14 residues. With 2 bases clipped from V and 4 bases from J, the junction kept 2 bases outside the gene matches.

The chain links TRBV2 to TRBJ1-1; weak D call: TRBD1 (5 bases). CDR3 size: 13 residues. Trimming took 6 bases from V and 5 from J, leaving 13 bases between them. Germline V gene lookup returns CDR1 SNHLY and CDR2 FYNNEI. In nucleotides, the CDR3 is TGTGCCAGCAGCGTTCAGCGGGGGACTGAAGCTTTCTTT. Its protein product is CASSVQRGTEAFF. Supplemented by reference TRBV2 and TRBJ1-1, the full variable domain reads EPEVTQTPSHQVTQMGQEVILRCVPISNHLYFYWYRQILGQKVEFLVSFYNNEISEKSEIFDDQFSVERPDGSNFTLKIRSTKLEDSAMYFCASSVQRGTEAFFGQGTRLTVV.